The 14 T cell receptor beta chains in this list originate from one sample, sequenced in a study of shared clonotypes between healthy human individuals. Profiling relied on immunoSEQ multiplex PCR, and the TCRdb table lists in-frame clones only, not all of them. The sample has roughly 2,000,000 clones, about 95% seen once. Terminally differentiated effector memory CD45RA+ cells were excluded from the naive CD8 cells, which were CD45RO-negative and positively selected for CCR7. The sequencing input was naive CD8+ T cells sorted from blood. Receptors were obtained from a man aged 18-30 years in good health.

The V call is TRBV4-1, the J call TRBJ2-7, with a tentative D call TRBD1 (5 bases). The CDR3 covers 16 residues. CDR1 is MGHRA, CDR2 YSYEKL, per germline. Trimming left V 0 bases short and J 0 bases short, with 12 bases between. CDR3 bases: TGCGCCAGCAGCCAAGATGAACAGGTTCGCTCCTACGAGCAGTACTTC. It is translated as CASSQDEQVRSYEQYF.

V is TRBV15 and J is TRBJ2-5; 11 bases align to TRBD2. Germline V CDR1 and CDR2: LNHNV, YYDKDF (reference sequence). The CDR3 covers 16 residues. The junction had 8 bases not matched to a gene; V was cut back by 5 bases and J by 3 bases. The CDR3 is CATSFMGTSGEETQYF. The CDR3 DNA follows: TGTGCCACCAGCTTTATGGGGACTAGCGGCGAAGAGACCCAGTACTTC.

The chain carries TRBV10-3 and TRBJ2-2, with D hard to call. Trimming cost V 5 bases and J 5 bases, with 6 bases left between them. The germline V gene encodes CDR1 ENHRY and CDR2 SYGVKD. The CDR3 is 12 residues long. CDR3 nucleotide sequence: TGTGCCATCAGTATCACTACCGGGGAGCTGTTTTTT. This codes for CAISITTGELFF.

This chain connects TRBV19 to TRBJ1-1; 7 bases are a match to TRBD1. The germline V gene encodes CDR1 LNHDA and CDR2 SQIVND (reference sequence). The V segment lost 5 bases and the J segment 1 base; nucleotides outside the gene matches: 4. CDR3 length: 14 residues. CDR3 bases: TGTGCCAGTAGTCCCCGGGACAGGAACACTGAAGCTTTCTTT. It specifies CASSPRDRNTEAFF.

The rearrangement joins TRBV6-6 to TRBJ1-2; tentative D call: TRBD1 (6 bases). Germline V CDR1 and CDR2: MNHNY, SVGAGI (reference sequence). CDR3 length equals 14 residues. V gave up 7 bases and J gave up 2 bases, with 14 bases separating them. The CDR3 loop reads CASTPGHGNYGYTF. CDR3 DNA: TGTGCCAGCACCCCGGGACATGGAAACTATGGCTACACCTTC.

Worth noting for this clone: The same CDR3 also results from other DNA sequences found in this sample. The chain links TRBV4-1 to TRBJ1-2; D unresolved. Germline CDR1 and CDR2: MGHRA and YSYEKL. The CDR3 runs to 13 residues. Trimming shortened V by 0 bases and J by 4 bases, and 6 bases separated the two germline ends. The CDR3 DNA is TGCGCCAGCAGCCAAGATTCCGGCTATGGCTACACCTTC. This codes for CASSQDSGYGYTF.

V usage is TRBV6-5 and J usage is TRBJ2-7; either TRBD1 or TRBD2 may supply D (7 bases each). V lost 2 bases, J lost 5 bases, and 13 bases lay in between. Germline V lookup: CDR1 MNHEY, CDR2 SVGAGI. The length of the CDR3 is 14 residues. This chain's CDR3 is CASSYGPGGDEQYF. In nucleotides, the CDR3 is TGTGCCAGCAGTTACGGCCCAGGGGGGGACGAGCAGTACTTC.

The rearrangement links TRBV10-2 to TRBJ2-3, with 11 bases fitting TRBD2. Trimming took 6 bases from V and 5 from J; bases not matched to a gene: 10. The germline gives CDR1 WSHSY, CDR2 SAAADI. CDR3 length: 16 amino acids. CDR3 sequence reads: CASRTGTSGPGDTQYF. The CDR3 DNA reads TGCGCCAGCAGAACCGGGACTAGCGGCCCCGGAGATACGCAGTATTTT.

As for this clone: A much larger clone is a single base away; this may be a read error. Other DNA sequences in the sample encode the same CDR3. The CDR3 DNA reads as TGTGCCAGCAGCGTAGGTGGGGAAACTGAAGCTTTCTTT. Amino acids: CASSVGGETEAFF. V and J are TRBV9 and TRBJ1-1; D gene uncertain. The V and J ends lost 0 bases and 5 bases respectively, with 8 bases between them. This CDR3 spans 13 amino acids. CDR1 and CDR2 (germline): SGDLS, YYNGEE.

On this clone itself: Other DNA sequences in this sample translate to the same CDR3. The J gene is TRBJ2-7, the V gene TRBV5-1, with TRBD2 matching over 8 bases. Germline V gene sequence: CDR1 SGHRS, CDR2 YFSETQ. V gave up 1 base and J gave up 4 bases; unmatched junction bases: 1. This CDR3 comprises 13 residues. The CDR3 DNA sequence: TGCGCCAGCAGCTTGTCTAGCGGGTACGAGCAGTACTTC. This codes for CASSLSSGYEQYF.

A few counts support this clone. V gene TRBV5-6 combines with J gene TRBJ1-5; TRBD1 agrees at 11 bases. The ends lost 0 bases at V and 2 bases at J; junction bases unmatched: 4. CDR1 SGHDT and CDR2 YYEEEE come from the germline V gene. The CDR3 consists of 17 residues. The CDR3 DNA follows: TGTGCCAGCAGCTTGGGGACAGGGGGCATGGGCAATCAGCCCCAGCATTTT. As protein: CASSLGTGGMGNQPQHF.

The genes are TRBV7-6 and TRBJ2-3; 11 nucleotides agree with TRBD2. The CDR3 has 16 residues. Germline values: CDR1 SGHVS, CDR2 FNYEAQ. The V gene end was trimmed by 5 bases and the J gene end by 1 base; junction bases not matched to a gene: 5. The CDR3 nucleotides read TGTGCCAGCAGCCCCGGGACTAGCGGTCGCACAGATACGCAGTATTTT. This sequence encodes CASSPGTSGRTDTQYF.

This clone was seen a single time. The J gene is TRBJ1-2, the V gene TRBV4-1; D is ambiguous. With 1 base removed from V and 7 bases from J, the gap between germline ends came to 13 bases. This CDR3 comprises 14 residues. Germline V gene lookup returns CDR1 MGHRA and CDR2 YSYEKL. The CDR3 nucleotides read TGCGCCAGCAGCCAAGTCGCTTCTCTGTTTGGCTACACCTTC. Protein: CASSQVASLFGYTF.

The chain employs TRBV6-5 and TRBJ2-7; no clear D. The CDR3 covers 15 residues. Trimming removed 5 bases from V and 7 bases from J, with 21 bases in between. Germline CDR1 is MNHEY and CDR2 is SVGAGI. The CDR3: CASSPLTGPLGEQYF. The DNA of the CDR3 is TGTGCCAGCAGTCCTCTCACTGGCCCGTTAGGGGAGCAGTACTTC.